These 29 T cell receptor beta chains were all obtained from the same sample, sequenced in a study of identifying expanded T cells in peripheral blood. Clones were sequenced by immunoSEQ multiplex PCR, and TCRdb holds only the in-frame ones, with some missing. Counted here are 120,000 or so clones, around 84% occurring once; the ten biggest clones make up 2.5% to 3.5%. Sample: blood. The receptors derive from a person aged 18 to 75 in good health.

The chain is built from TRBV13 and TRBJ2-5; the match to TRBD1 covers 10 bases. The CDR3 has 13 residues. The germline V gene encodes CDR1 PRHDT and CDR2 FYEKMQ (reference sequence). Trimming removed 5 bases from V and 4 bases from J; junction bases left unmatched: 1. This chain's CDR3 is CASSGQGGETQYF. CDR3 bases: TGTGCCAGCAGCGGACAGGGGGGAGAGACCCAGTACTTC.

The genes are TRBV4-1 and TRBJ2-2; no clear D. The germline V gene has CDR1 MGHRA and CDR2 YSYEKL. The CDR3 covers 18 residues. Trimming left V 0 bases short and J 0 bases short, with 14 bases between. As DNA, the CDR3 is TGCGCCAGCAGCCAAGAGGGTGGTGACGGTTCGAACACCGGGGAGCTGTTTTTT. Translating it yields CASSQEGGDGSNTGELFF.

In nucleotides, the CDR3 is TGTGCCAGCAGCCTACAGGGCAGTGAAGGCTACACCTTC. Protein: CASSLQGSEGYTF. V gene TRBV7-9 combines with J gene TRBJ1-2; a weak D match, TRBD1 (6 bases). Looked up from germline, CDR1 is SEHNR and CDR2 is FQNEAQ (reference sequence). The V and J ends lost 5 bases and 8 bases respectively, with 15 bases between them. This CDR3 contains 13 residues.

This clone was seen just once. The chain uses TRBV18 and TRBJ2-7; tentative D call: TRBD1 (6 bases). The CDR3 runs to 15 residues. V shed 2 bases and J shed 5 bases, with 16 bases lying between them. The V gene's germline CDR1 is KGHSH and CDR2 LQKENI. The CDR3 loop is CASSPNPQGRNEQYF. Here the CDR3 DNA reads TGTGCCAGCTCACCAAATCCACAGGGTAGGAACGAGCAGTACTTC.

J is TRBJ1-6 and V is TRBV5-6; D is unclear. Trimming pared 2 bases from V and 0 bases from J, leaving 12 bases between. Germline values: CDR1 SGHDT, CDR2 YYEEEE. The CDR3 sequence is 17 residues long. The DNA for the CDR3 is TGTGCCAGCAGCTTTAGAGGCACTAGCTCCTATAATTCACCCCTCCACTTT. It translates to CASSFRGTSSYNSPLHF.

V is TRBV30 and J is TRBJ1-1; D is perhaps TRBD1 (5 bases). The CDR3 is 12 amino acids. The germline V gene encodes CDR1 GTSNPN and CDR2 SVGIG (reference sequence). V lost 5 bases to trimming and J lost 4 bases, with 11 bases between them. The DNA of the CDR3 is TGTGCCTGGGGGGACGGACCCACTGAAGCTTTCTTT. Translating it yields CAWGDGPTEAFF. Drawing the rest from reference TRBV30 and TRBJ1-1, the complete variable domain is SQTIHQWPATLVQPVGSPLSLECTVEGTSNPNLYWYRQAAGRGLQLLFYSVGIGQISSEVPQNLSASRPQDRQFILSSKKLLLSDSGFYLCAWGDGPTEAFFGQGTRLTVV.

V and J are TRBV6-1 and TRBJ1-5, with unresolved D. The CDR3 sequence is 13 residues long. Germline CDR1 is MNHNS and CDR2 is SASEGT. V was clipped by 7 bases and J by 5 bases, with 12 bases between them. DNA of the CDR3: TGTGCCAGCAATTCCCAAACCGATCAGCCCCAGCATTTT. Translating it yields CASNSQTDQPQHF.

This clone showed up just once. The chain carries TRBV11-3 and TRBJ1-1; no clear D. This CDR3 contains 15 residues. Trimming removed 7 bases at V and 1 base at J, with 16 bases between. Germline values: CDR1 SGHNT, CDR2 YENEEA. CDR3 sequence reads: CASMSSWVGNTEAFF. CDR3 sequence (DNA): TGTGCCAGCATGTCAAGCTGGGTGGGGAACACTGAAGCTTTCTTT. The entire variable domain, with the rest obtained from reference TRBV11-3 and TRBJ1-1, is as follows: EAGVVQSPRYKIIEKKQPVAFWCNPISGHNTLYWYLQNLGQGPELLIRYENEEAVDDSQLPKDRFSAERLKGVDSTLKIQPAELGDSAVYLCASMSSWVGNTEAFFGQGTRLTVV.

The chain couples TRBV6-4 to TRBJ2-3, with 13 bases that match TRBD2. CDR1 and CDR2 from the germline V gene are MRHNA and SNTAGT. The CDR3 extends over 15 amino acids. V was clipped by 2 bases and J by 6 bases; unmatched bases: 2. CDR3 coding DNA: TGTGCCAGCAGTGACACTAGCGGGGGGGCCGATACGCAGTATTTT. Protein sequence: CASSDTSGGADTQYF.

The chain has TRBV6-5 and TRBJ1-5; 8 bases are a match to TRBD1. The junction had 9 bases not matched to a gene; V was cut back by 8 bases and J by 6 bases. Germline values: CDR1 MNHEY, CDR2 SVGAGI. There are 14 residues in the CDR3. The CDR3 sequence: CASQLQGAGQPQHF. The CDR3 DNA reads as TGTGCCAGCCAACTTCAGGGGGCTGGTCAGCCCCAGCATTTT.

This rearrangement joins TRBV7-9 to TRBJ1-6; a weak D match, TRBD1 (5 bases). The CDR3 is 14 amino acids. Germline loops: CDR1 SEHNR, CDR2 FQNEAQ (reference sequence). Between the trimmed V and J ends, which lost 2 bases and 5 bases, there was a span of 7 bases. The CDR3 sequence: CASSLLGDNSPLHF. CDR3 sequence (DNA): TGTGCCAGCAGCTTATTGGGGGATAATTCACCCCTCCACTTT.

The chain employs TRBV5-1 and TRBJ2-1; 9 positions agree with TRBD2. This CDR3 comprises 15 residues. Trimming took 4 bases from V and 7 from J; bases not matched to a gene: 9. Germline-derived CDR1 and CDR2 are SGHRS and YFSETQ. Here the CDR3 reads CASSRSGGQANEQFF. The CDR3 DNA reads TGCGCCAGCAGCCGCAGCGGGGGGCAAGCAAATGAGCAGTTCTTC.

The chain joins TRBV25-1 to TRBJ2-2; a weak D match, TRBD2 (5 bases). The CDR3 covers 13 residues. Germline-derived CDR1 and CDR2 are MGHDK and SYGVNS. Between the trimmed V and J ends, which lost 4 bases and 4 bases, there was a span of 7 bases. This chain's CDR3 is CASSARGTGELFF. The CDR3 DNA is TGTGCCAGCAGTGCCCGGGGCACCGGGGAGCTGTTTTTT.

DNA of the CDR3: TGTGCCAGCAGCGCCGGGACACTCATCGAGGAAAAACTGTTTTTT. It specifies CASSAGTLIEEKLFF. V usage is TRBV9 and J usage is TRBJ1-4; tentative D call: TRBD1 (6 bases). CDR1 is SGDLS and CDR2 is YYNGEE in the germline V gene. V was trimmed by 3 bases and J by 8 bases, leaving 17 bases between them. This CDR3 has 15 amino acids. The whole variable domain, filled in from reference TRBV9 and TRBJ1-4, reads DSGVTQTPKHLITATGQRVTLRCSPRSGDLSVYWYQQSLDQGLQFLIQYYNGEERAKGNILERFSAQQFPDLHSELNLSSLELGDSALYFCASSAGTLIEEKLFFGSGTQLSVL.

CDR3 sequence: CASSLSGGLNTEAFF. CDR3 DNA: TGTGCCAGCAGCTTAAGTGGGGGACTGAACACTGAAGCTTTCTTT. The chain uses TRBV7-2 and TRBJ1-1, with a tentative D call TRBD1 (5 bases). The CDR3 is 15 residues long. The germline CDR1 and CDR2 sequences are SGHTA and FQGNSA. With 2 bases removed from V and 0 bases from J, the gap between germline ends came to 10 bases.

In its sample, this clone was seen a few times. The V gene is TRBV11-3, the J gene TRBJ2-7; D might be TRBD1 (5 bases). CDR1 and CDR2 (germline): SGHNT, YENEEA. Trimming took off 1 base at V and 5 bases at J, with 18 bases between the two ends. The CDR3 has 16 residues. The DNA for the CDR3 is TGTGCCAGCAGCTTAGGTCGGTGGGGCGCCAGGGACGAGCAGTACTTC. Translating gives CASSLGRWGARDEQYF.

The chain recombines TRBV5-1 with TRBJ2-3, with D perhaps matching TRBD2 (5 bases). The CDR3 runs 14 residues. Trimming pared 3 bases from V and 0 bases from J, leaving 8 bases between. Looked up from germline, CDR1 is SGHRS and CDR2 is YFSETQ. CDR3 sequence reads: CASSSGMSTDTQYF. CDR3 nucleotides: TGCGCCAGCAGCTCGGGGATGAGCACAGATACGCAGTATTTT.

This sequence joins TRBV5-1 and TRBJ2-7; 7 bases agree with TRBD2. The CDR3 consists of 12 residues. CDR1 and CDR2 (germline): SGHRS, YFSETQ. V was clipped by 3 bases and J by 6 bases; unmatched bases: 3. The CDR3 DNA sequence: TGCGCCAGCAGCTCGCGGGGGATCGAGCAGTACTTC. Protein sequence: CASSSRGIEQYF.

In its sample, this clone was seen once. V is TRBV4-3 and J is TRBJ1-6; no clear D gene. Germline-derived CDR1 and CDR2 are LGHNA and YSLEER. The CDR3 is 16 amino acids. The V end was cut by 1 base, the J end by 0 bases, with 7 bases between. The CDR3 DNA reads TGCGCCAGCAGCCAAGCCCCGAGCTCCTATAATTCACCCCTCCACTTT. It is translated as CASSQAPSSYNSPLHF.

This rearrangement joins TRBV19 to TRBJ1-1; D remains unclear. The CDR3 contains 11 residues. The germline gives CDR1 LNHDA, CDR2 SQIVND (reference sequence). Trimming shortened V by 10 bases and J by 11 bases, and 17 bases separated the two germline ends. The CDR3: CATIRGGKAFF. CDR3 bases: TGTGCCACCATCCGTGGAGGGAAGGCTTTCTTT.

This clone has only a few counts. The rearrangement uses TRBV7-9 and TRBJ1-1, with 7 bases identical to TRBD1. From germline, CDR1 is SEHNR and CDR2 FQNEAQ (reference sequence). The CDR3 covers 14 residues. Trimming removed 7 bases from V and 4 bases from J; junction bases left unmatched: 9. CDR3 in amino acids: CASTSTGLGTEAFF. As DNA, the CDR3 is TGTGCCAGCACCTCGACAGGGTTGGGCACTGAAGCTTTCTTT.

Notes on this clone: The germline gene is not matched at one end of the junction; a read error may be the cause. The V gene is TRBV6-4, the J gene TRBJ2-1; D is uncertain. Per germline, CDR1 MRHNA and CDR2 SNTAGT. This CDR3 is 16 amino acids long. CDR3 sequence: CASSDTSGPLHNEQFF. The CDR3 nucleotides are TGTGCCAGCAGTGACACATCAGGCCCCCTTCACAATGAGCAATTCTTC.

As DNA, the CDR3 is TGTGCCATCAGTGAACGGCAGGGGGCTTACGAGCAGTACTTC. This gives the protein CAISERQGAYEQYF. This chain uses TRBV10-3 with TRBJ2-7; TRBD1 aligns across 8 bases. V trimming: 3 bases; J trimming: 4 bases; junction bases outside the gene matches: 5. CDR3 length: 14 amino acids. CDR1 and CDR2 (germline): ENHRY, SYGVKD.

The chain carries TRBV2 and TRBJ1-6, with a possible D match to TRBD1 (5 bases). The length of the CDR3 is 14 residues. Deletions cut 3 bases from V and 8 bases from J, with 11 bases between. Germline CDR1 SNHLY, CDR2 FYNNEI. For the CDR3, the DNA is TGTGCCAGCAGTGAGGGAGAGGGGCATTCACCCCTCCACTTT. Its translation: CASSEGEGHSPLHF.

V and J are TRBV5-8 and TRBJ1-1, with a tentative D call TRBD1 (6 bases). This CDR3 region has 13 residues. Germline values: CDR1 SGHTS, CDR2 YDEGEE. The ends were cut back, 0 bases at V and 13 bases at J, with 16 bases in the middle. Here the CDR3 DNA reads TGTGCCAGCAGCTTGGCCCCATCAGGCAGGGGTTTCTTT. It is translated as CASSLAPSGRGFF.

This clone was observed a single time. The chain has TRBV7-9 and TRBJ2-1; no reliable D call. Trimming cost V 1 base and J 9 bases, with 13 bases left between them. CDR1 SEHNR and CDR2 FQNEAQ come from the germline V gene (reference sequence). The CDR3 runs 14 residues. The DNA for the CDR3 is TGTGCCAGCAGCTTAGGGTCCTCGTGGGGTGAGCAGTTCTTC. Translating it yields CASSLGSSWGEQFF.

CDR3 nucleotides: TGTGCCAGCAGCTTAGTCCCCGGACAGCCTAATTCACCCCTCCACTTT. Encoded protein: CASSLVPGQPNSPLHF. The V and J genes are TRBV7-6 and TRBJ1-6; the D gene is possibly TRBD1 (6 bases). The germline gives CDR1 SGHVS, CDR2 FNYEAQ. There are 16 residues in the CDR3. Between the trimmed V and J ends, which lost 1 base and 6 bases, there was a span of 13 bases.

Notes on this clone: This sample includes further DNA sequences coding for the same CDR3. This chain uses TRBV9 with TRBJ2-3, with D tentatively TRBD1 or TRBD2 (5 bases each). The germline CDR1 and CDR2 sequences are SGDLS and YYNGEE. The CDR3 is 14 residues long. V was clipped by 0 bases and J by 0 bases, with 5 bases between them. The CDR3 coding sequence is TGTGCCAGCAGCGTAGGGGGGAGCACAGATACGCAGTATTTT. Translating it yields CASSVGGSTDTQYF.

The CDR3 spells CASDRGRADTQYF. The CDR3, as DNA: TGTGCCAGCGACAGGGGGCGCGCAGATACGCAGTATTTT. The chain is built from TRBV7-9 and TRBJ2-3, with TRBD1 matching over 10 bases. Germline V gene sequence: CDR1 SEHNR, CDR2 FQNEAQ (reference sequence). V dropped 8 bases and J dropped 4; count of bases not matched to a gene: 3. This CDR3 is built from 13 residues.